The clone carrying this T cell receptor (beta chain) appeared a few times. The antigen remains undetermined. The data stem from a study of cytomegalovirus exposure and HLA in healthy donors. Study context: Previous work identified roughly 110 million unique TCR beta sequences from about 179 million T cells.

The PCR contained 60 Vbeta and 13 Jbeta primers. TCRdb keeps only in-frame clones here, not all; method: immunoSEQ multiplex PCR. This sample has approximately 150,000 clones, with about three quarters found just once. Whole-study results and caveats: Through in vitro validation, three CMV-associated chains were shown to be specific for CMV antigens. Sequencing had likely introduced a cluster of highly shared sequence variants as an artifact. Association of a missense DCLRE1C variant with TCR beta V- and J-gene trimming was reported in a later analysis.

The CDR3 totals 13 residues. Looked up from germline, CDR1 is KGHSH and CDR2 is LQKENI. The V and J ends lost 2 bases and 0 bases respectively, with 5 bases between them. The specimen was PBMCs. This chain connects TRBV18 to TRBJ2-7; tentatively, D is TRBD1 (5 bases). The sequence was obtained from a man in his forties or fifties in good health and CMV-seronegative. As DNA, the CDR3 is TGTGCCAGCTCACCAGACAGCTCCTACGAGCAGTACTTC. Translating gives CASSPDSSYEQYF.